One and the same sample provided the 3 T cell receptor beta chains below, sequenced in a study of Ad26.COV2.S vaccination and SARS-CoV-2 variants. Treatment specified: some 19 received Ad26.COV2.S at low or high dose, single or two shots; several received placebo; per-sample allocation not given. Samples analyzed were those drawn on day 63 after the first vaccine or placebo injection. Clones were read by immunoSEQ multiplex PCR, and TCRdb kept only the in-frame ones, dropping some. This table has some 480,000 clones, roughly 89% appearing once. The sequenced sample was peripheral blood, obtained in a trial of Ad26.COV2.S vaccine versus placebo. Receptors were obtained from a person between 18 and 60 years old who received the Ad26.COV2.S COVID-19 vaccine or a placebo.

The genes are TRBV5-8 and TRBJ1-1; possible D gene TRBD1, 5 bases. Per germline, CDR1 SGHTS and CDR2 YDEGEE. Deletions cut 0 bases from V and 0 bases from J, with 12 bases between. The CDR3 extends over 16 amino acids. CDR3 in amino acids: CASSLAFGHLNTEAFF. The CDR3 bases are TGTGCCAGCAGCTTGGCCTTCGGACACCTGAACACTGAAGCTTTCTTT.

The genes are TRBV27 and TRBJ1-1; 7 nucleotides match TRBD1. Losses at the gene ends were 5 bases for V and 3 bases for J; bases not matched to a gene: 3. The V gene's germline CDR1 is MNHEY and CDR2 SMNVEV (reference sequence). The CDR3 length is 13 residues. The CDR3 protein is CASSDRVDTEAFF. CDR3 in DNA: TGTGCCAGCAGTGACAGGGTTGACACTGAAGCTTTCTTT.

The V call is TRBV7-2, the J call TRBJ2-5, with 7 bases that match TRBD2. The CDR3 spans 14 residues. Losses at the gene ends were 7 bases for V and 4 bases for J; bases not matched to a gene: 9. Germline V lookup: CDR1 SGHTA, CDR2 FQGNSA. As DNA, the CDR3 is TGTGCCAGCACCGGTGGGGGGGAGGGAGAGACCCAGTACTTC. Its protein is CASTGGGEGETQYF.